The sequence of this T cell receptor (beta chain) was determined in a study of OX40 agonist ivuxolimab in advanced cancers. As for the study more broadly: The costimulatory receptor OX40 (CD134) was targeted by ivuxolimab, a fully human IgG2 agonistic monoclonal antibody. Intravenous ivuxolimab was administered to patients every 2 weeks at six dose levels: 0.01, 0.1, 0.3, 1.5, 3 and 10 mg/kg. Among the 50 to 55 dose-escalation patients, around 20 had hepatocellular carcinoma, approximately 15 melanoma, 9 renal cell carcinoma and 9 head and neck cancer. A male proportion of 75% to 85% and a mean age of 60 years, ranging from about 23 to 90, were recorded for the dose-escalation cohort. Prior anti-PD-1, anti-PD-L1 or anti-CTLA-4 therapy was permitted, and checkpoint inhibitors had been received by about 44% of dose-escalation patients. Partial responses were achieved by three dose-escalation patients, of whom one had hepatocellular carcinoma and two had cutaneous melanoma. Peripheral TCRbeta sequencing aimed to test whether ivuxolimab altered TCR sequence diversity and caused clonal T-cell expansion. The monotherapy dose-escalation portion (N ≈ 57 patients) of the phase I ivuxolimab trial is reported in the paper. The full study reports these points: After ivuxolimab, expanded clones were on average more numerous among CD8+ T cells than among CD4+ T cells. Antigen specificity was not determined for the clonally expanded peripheral T cells. At doses from 0.1 to 3.0 mg/kg, clonal expansion was seen in both CD4+ and CD8+ blood T cells between baseline and week 6. Low levels of normalized T-cell clonal expansion were also seen in some nonresponding patients. Partial responders in the 0.1-3.0 mg/kg groups had among the lowest normalized peripheral clonal expansion, especially among CD8+ T cells.

For sequencing of the TCRbeta CDR3 region, genomic DNA was extracted from the sorted cells. The immunoSEQ Assay was used for sequencing of TCRbeta CDR3 regions. TCRdb provides this immuneACCESS table in a form limited to in-frame rearrangements. Some clones are lacking; in checked studies, under half of them reflect an unresolved V gene, and why the rest are absent is not known. The sample has 80,000 or so clones on record, around four fifths of them singletons. The top ten hold 25% of the sample. The germline V and J ends show losses of 6 bases and 1 base respectively, and no gene match explains 3 bases of the junction. The CDR3 goes from the cysteine to the phenylalanine over 14 residues. Just the 42-base CDR3 DNA is kept, in frame starting at base 1. CDR1 MNHNY and CDR2 SVGAGI were looked up in the germline V gene (reference sequence). Patients with autoimmune disease history or receiving systemic immunosuppression were excluded from the trial. Peripheral blood for TCR sequencing was drawn from every dose cohort at baseline, at cycle 4 day 1 and at cycle 7 day 1. Samples came from an open-label, multicenter, first-in-human phase I dose-escalation trial of ivuxolimab. Adults with locally advanced or metastatic melanoma, renal cell carcinoma, hepatocellular carcinoma or head and neck squamous cell carcinoma were enrolled in the trial. CD4+ and CD8+ T cells were sorted separately from peripheral blood before TCR sequencing.

As regards this clone: Its cognate antigen has yet to be identified. Base quality data are lacking; no much larger clone is found one base away.

The chain employs TRBV6-6 and TRBJ1-5; 7 nucleotides in the junction match TRBD1. The receptor was derived from an adult with an advanced solid tumor such as melanoma, head and neck, liver or kidney cancer. The sample in question was CD4+ or CD8+ T cells sorted from blood, obtained in a trial of the OX40 agonist ivuxolimab. The nucleotides read TGTGCCAGCAGCCAGGGGGGAAGCAATCAGCCCCAGCATTTT. It specifies CASSQGGSNQPQHF.